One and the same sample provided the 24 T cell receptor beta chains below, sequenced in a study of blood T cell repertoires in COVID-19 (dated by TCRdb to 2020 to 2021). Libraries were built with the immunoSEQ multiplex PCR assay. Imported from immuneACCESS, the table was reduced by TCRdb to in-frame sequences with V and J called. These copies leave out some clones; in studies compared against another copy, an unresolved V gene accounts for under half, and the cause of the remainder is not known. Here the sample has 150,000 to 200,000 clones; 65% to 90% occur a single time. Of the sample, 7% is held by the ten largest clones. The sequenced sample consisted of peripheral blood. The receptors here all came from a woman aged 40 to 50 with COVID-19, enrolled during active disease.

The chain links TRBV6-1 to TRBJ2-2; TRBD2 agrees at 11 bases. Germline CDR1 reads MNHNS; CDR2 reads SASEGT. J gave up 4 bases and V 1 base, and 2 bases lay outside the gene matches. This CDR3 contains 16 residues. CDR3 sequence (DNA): TGTGCCAGCAGTGAAGGGCTAGCGGGAGGCACCGGGGAGCTGTTTTTT. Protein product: CASSEGLAGGTGELFF.

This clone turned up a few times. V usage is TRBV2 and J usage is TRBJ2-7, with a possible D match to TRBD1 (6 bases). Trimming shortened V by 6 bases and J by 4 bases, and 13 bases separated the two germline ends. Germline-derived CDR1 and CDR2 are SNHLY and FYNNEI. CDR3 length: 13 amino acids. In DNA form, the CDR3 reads TGTGCCAGCAGGGACCTCAGGGGATACGAGCAGTACGTC. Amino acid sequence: CASRDLRGYEQYV.

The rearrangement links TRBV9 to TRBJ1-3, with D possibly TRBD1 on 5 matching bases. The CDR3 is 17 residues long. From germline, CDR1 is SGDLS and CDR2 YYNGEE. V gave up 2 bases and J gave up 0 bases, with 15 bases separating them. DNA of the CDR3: TGTGCCAGCAGCGTTACAGGAGTTCCACTCTCTGGAAACACCATATATTTT. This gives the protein CASSVTGVPLSGNTIYF.

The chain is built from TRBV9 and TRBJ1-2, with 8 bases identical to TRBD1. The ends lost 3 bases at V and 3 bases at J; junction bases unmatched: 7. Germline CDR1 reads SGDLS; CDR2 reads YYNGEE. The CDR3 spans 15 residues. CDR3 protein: CASSATGGLDYGYTF. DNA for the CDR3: TGTGCCAGCAGCGCCACAGGGGGGTTGGACTATGGCTACACCTTC. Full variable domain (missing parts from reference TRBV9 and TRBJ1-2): DSGVTQTPKHLITATGQRVTLRCSPRSGDLSVYWYQQSLDQGLQFLIQYYNGEERAKGNILERFSAQQFPDLHSELNLSSLELGDSALYFCASSATGGLDYGYTFGSGTRLTVV.

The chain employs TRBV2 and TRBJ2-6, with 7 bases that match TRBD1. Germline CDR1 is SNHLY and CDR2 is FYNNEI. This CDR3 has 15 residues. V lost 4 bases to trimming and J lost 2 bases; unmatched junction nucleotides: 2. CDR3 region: CASSVGGTGANVLTF. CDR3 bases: TGTGCCAGCAGTGTAGGGGGCACTGGGGCCAACGTCCTGACTTTC.

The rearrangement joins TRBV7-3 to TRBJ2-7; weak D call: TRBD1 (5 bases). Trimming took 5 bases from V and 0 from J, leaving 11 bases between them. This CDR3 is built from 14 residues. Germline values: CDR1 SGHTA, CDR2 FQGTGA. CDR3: CASSIRGVSYEQYV. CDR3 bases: TGTGCCAGCAGCATAAGGGGCGTCTCCTACGAGCAGTACGTC.

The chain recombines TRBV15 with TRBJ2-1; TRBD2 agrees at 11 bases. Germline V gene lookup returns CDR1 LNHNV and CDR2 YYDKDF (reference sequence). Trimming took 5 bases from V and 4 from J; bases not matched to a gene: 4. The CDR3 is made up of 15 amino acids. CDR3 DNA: TGTGCCACCAGCCTAACTAGCGGGAGTTACAATGAGCAGTTCTTC. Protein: CATSLTSGSYNEQFF.

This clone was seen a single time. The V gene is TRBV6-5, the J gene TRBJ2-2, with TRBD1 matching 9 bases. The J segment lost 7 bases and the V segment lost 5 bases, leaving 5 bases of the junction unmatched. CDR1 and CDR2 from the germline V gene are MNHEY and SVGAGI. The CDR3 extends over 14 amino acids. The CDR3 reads CASSLDRGGGELFF. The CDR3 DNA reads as TGTGCCAGCAGTCTGGACAGGGGAGGCGGGGAGCTGTTTTTT.

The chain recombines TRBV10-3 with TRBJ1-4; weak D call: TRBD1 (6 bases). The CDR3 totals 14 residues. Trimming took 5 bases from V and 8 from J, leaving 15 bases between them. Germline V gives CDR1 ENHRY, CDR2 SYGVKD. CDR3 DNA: TGTGCCATCAGTACCTCAACAGGGCTGGAAAAACTGTTTTTT. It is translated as CAISTSTGLEKLFF.

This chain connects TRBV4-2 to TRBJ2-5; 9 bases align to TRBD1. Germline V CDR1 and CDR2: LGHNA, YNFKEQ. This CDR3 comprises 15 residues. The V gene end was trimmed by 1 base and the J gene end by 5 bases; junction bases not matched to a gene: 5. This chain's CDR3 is CASSQVGQGGETQYF. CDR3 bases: TGTGCCAGCAGCCAAGTGGGACAGGGAGGGGAGACCCAGTACTTC.

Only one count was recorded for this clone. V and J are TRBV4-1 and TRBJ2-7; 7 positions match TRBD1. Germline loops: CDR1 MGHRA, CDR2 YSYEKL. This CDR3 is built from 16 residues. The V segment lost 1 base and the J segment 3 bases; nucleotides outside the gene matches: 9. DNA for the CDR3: TGCGCCAGCAGCCAAGTACCCGGACAGGATGTCTACGAGCAGTACGTC. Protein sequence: CASSQVPGQDVYEQYV.

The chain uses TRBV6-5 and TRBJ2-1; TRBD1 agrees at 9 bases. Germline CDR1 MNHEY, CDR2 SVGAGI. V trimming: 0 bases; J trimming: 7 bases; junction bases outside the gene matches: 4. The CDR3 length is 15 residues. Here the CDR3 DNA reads TGTGCCAGCAGTTACTCGGGACAGGGCGGAAATGAGCAGTTCTTC. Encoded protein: CASSYSGQGGNEQFF.

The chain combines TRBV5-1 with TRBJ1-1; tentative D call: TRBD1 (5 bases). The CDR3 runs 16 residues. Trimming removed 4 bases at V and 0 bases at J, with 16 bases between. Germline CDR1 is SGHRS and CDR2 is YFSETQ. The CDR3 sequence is CASSPTVGNMNTEAFF. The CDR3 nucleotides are TGCGCCAGCAGCCCGACAGTGGGAAATATGAACACTGAAGCTTTCTTT.

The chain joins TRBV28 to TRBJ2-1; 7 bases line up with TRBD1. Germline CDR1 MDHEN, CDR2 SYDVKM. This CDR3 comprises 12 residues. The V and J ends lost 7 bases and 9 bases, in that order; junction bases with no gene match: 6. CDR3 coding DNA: TGTGCCAGCACCCAGAGGGGGCGTGAGCAGTTCTTC. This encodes CASTQRGREQFF.

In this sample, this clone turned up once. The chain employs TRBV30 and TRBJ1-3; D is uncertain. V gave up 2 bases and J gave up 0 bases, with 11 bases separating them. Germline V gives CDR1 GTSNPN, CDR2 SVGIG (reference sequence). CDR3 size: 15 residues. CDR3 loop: CAWSITQSSGNTIYF. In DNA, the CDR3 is TGTGCCTGGAGTATTACACAGAGCTCTGGAAACACCATATATTTT.

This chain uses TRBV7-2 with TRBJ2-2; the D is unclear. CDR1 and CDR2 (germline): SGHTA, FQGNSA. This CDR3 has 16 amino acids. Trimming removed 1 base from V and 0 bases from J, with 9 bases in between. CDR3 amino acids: CASSLDSATNTGELFF. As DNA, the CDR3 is TGTGCCAGCAGCTTAGACTCCGCCACGAACACCGGGGAGCTGTTTTTT.

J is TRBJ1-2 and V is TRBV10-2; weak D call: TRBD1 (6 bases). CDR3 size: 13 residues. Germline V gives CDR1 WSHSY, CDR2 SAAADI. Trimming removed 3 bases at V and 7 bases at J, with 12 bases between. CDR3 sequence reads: CASSDGGAFGYTF. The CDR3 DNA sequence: TGCGCCAGCAGTGACGGGGGGGCCTTTGGCTACACCTTC.

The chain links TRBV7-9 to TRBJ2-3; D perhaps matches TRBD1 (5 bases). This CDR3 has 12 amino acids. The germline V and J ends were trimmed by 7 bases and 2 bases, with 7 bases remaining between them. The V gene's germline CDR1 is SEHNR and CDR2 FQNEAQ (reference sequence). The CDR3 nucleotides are TGTGCCAGCACGACAGTCACAGATACGCAGTATTTT. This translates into CASTTVTDTQYF.

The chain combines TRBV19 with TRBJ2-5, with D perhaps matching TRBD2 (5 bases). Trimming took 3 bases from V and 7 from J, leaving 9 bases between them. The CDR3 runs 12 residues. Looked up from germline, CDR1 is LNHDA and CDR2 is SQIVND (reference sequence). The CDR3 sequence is CASSIPLATQYF. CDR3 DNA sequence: TGTGCCAGTAGTATTCCTCTAGCGACCCAGTACTTC.

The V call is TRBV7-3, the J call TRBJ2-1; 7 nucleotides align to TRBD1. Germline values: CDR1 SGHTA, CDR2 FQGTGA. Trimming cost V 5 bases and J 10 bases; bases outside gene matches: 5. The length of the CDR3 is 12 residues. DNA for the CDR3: TGTGCCAGCAGCCCTAGGGGGCGGGAGCAGTTCTTC. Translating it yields CASSPRGREQFF.

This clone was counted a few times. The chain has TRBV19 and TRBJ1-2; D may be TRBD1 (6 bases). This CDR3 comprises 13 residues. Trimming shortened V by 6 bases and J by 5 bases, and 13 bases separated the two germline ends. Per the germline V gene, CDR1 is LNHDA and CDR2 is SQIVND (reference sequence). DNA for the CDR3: TGTGCCAGTAGAAAGAACAGGGATTATGGCTACACCTTC. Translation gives CASRKNRDYGYTF.

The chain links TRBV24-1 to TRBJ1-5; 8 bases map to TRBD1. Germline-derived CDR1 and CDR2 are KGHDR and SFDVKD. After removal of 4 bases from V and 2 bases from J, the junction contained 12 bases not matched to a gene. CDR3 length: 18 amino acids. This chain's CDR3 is CATSEPGQGGLCNQPQHF. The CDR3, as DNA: TGTGCCACCAGTGAACCAGGACAGGGAGGTTTGTGCAATCAGCCCCAGCATTTT.

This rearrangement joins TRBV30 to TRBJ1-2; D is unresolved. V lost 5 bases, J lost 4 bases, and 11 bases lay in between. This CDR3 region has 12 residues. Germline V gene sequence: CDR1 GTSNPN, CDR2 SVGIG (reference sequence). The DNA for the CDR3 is TGTGCCTGGCTCCCGCGAGGCTATGGCTACACCTTC. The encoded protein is CAWLPRGYGYTF.

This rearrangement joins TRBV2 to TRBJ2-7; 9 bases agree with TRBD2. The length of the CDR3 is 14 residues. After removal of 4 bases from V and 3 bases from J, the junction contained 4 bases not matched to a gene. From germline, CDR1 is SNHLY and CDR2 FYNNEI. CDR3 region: CASSVLAGNYEQYF. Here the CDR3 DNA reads TGTGCCAGCAGTGTTCTAGCGGGGAACTACGAGCAGTACTTC.